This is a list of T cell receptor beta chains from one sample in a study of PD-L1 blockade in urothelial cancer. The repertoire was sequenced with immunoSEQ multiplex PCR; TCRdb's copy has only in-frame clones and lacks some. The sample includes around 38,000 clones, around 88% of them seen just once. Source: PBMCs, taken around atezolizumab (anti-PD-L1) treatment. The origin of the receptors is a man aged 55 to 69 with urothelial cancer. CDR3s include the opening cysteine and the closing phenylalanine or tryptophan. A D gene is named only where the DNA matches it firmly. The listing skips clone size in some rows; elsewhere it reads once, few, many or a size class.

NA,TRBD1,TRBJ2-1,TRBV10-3,TGTGCCATCAGCTCAGGGGGTAGCTACAATGAGCAGTTCTTC,CAISSGGSYNEQFF
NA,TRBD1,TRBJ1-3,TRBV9,TGTGCCAGCAGCGGACAGGGACGTAGTGGAAACACCATATATTTT,CASSGQGRSGNTIYF
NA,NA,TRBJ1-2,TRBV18,TGTGCCAGCTCACCTGCCCGGGGACAACCTAACTATGGCTACACCTTC,CASSPARGQPNYGYTF
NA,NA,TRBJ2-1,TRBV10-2,TGCGCCAGCGGGAGAATAAGTACTAGTGCATACAATGAGCAGTTCTTC,CASGRISTSAYNEQFF
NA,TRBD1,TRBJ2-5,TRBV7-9,TGTGCCAGCAGCTTAGTATCAGGGGGCATGGAGACCCAGTACTTC,CASSLVSGGMETQYF
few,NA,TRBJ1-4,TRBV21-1,TGTGCCAGCAGCAAAGGCGGGGGGCGGACTAATGAAAAACTGTTTTTT,CASSKGGGRTNEKLFF
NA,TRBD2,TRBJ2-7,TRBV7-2,TGTGCCAGCAGCTTAGCCCTAGCGGGGACCTCCTACGAGCAGTACTTC,CASSLALAGTSYEQYF
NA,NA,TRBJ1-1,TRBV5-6,TGTGCCAGCAGCTTGGAAACAGGTCCGTACACTGAAGCTTTCTTT,CASSLETGPYTEAFF
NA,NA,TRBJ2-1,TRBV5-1,TGCGCCAGCAGCCTGGACGGAGCCTCCTACAATGAGCAGTTCTTC,CASSLDGASYNEQFF
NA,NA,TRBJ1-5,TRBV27,TGTGCCAGCAGTTTACAGGCAACAGGCAATCAGCCCCAGCATTTT,CASSLQATGNQPQHF
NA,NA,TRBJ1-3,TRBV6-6,TGTGCCAGCACAGACAGCTCTGGAAACACCATATATTTT,CASTDSSGNTIYF
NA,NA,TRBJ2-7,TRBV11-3,TGTGCCAGCAGCTTAGATAGAGGCAGGGTCTGCGAGCAGTACTTC,CASSLDRGRVCEQYF
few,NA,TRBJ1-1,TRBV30,TGTGCCTGGGGGGCCTCAACCTCGGGTGAAGCTTTCTTT,CAWGASTSGEAFF
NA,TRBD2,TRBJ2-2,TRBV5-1,TGCGCCAGCAGCTTAGCCAGCGGGAGGTTCGTCACCGGGGAGCTGTTTTTT,CASSLASGRFVTGELFF
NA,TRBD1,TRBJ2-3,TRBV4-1,TGCGCCAGCAGCCAGACGGGACAGATGACGTATTTT,CASSQTGQMTYF
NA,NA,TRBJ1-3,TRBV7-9,TGTGCCAGCAGAACGACAGGTTTCTCTGGAAACACCATATATTTT,CASRTTGFSGNTIYF
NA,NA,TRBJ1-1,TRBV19,TGTGCCAGTAGTAGGGAACCTCCCGGGGACACTGAAGCTTTCTTT,CASSREPPGDTEAFF
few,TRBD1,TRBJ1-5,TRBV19,TGTGCCAGTAGTCCGCAGGCAGGGGGGACCAATCAGCCCCAGCATTTT,CASSPQAGGTNQPQHF
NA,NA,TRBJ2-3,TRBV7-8,TGTGCCAGCAGCTTTACCGGGACACCTGGCACAGATACGCAGTATTTT,CASSFTGTPGTDTQYF
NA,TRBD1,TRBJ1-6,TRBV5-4,TGTGCCAGCAGCCTAGGGACAGGGGTCACCCTCCACTTT,CASSLGTGVTLHF